This entry lists 3 T cell receptor beta chains sequenced from one sample in a study of T cell repertoires in cytomegalovirus infection. For these receptors, no antigen is known. Each CDR3 protein is one row after TCRdb ran MiXCR on the reads. Here the sample spans around 130,000 distinct CDR3 sequences, under 30% being singletons. The material sequenced was PBMCs, sequenced either directly or after in vitro stimulation (not recorded which). The receptors were gathered from a human donor in good health (CMV status not recorded). Some clones in this sample may be carry-over from other donors' samples.

The genes are TRBV5-1 and TRBJ2-5, with 9 positions matching TRBD1. Trimming took 4 bases from V and 5 from J; bases not matched to a gene: 12. Per the germline V gene, CDR1 is SGHRS and CDR2 is YFSETQ. The CDR3 consists of 16 residues. The CDR3 reads CASSVRPGQGSETQYF. DNA of the CDR3: TGCGCCAGCAGCGTGAGACCGGGACAGGGATCGGAGACCCAGTACTTC.

The CDR3 loop is CASILTGGNTEAFF. The CDR3 DNA follows: TGTGCCAGCATTCTGACAGGGGGGAACACTGAAGCTTTCTTT. J is TRBJ1-1 and V is TRBV7-3, with 9 bases that match TRBD1. In germline, CDR1 is SGHTA, CDR2 FQGTGA. The CDR3 runs 14 residues. The V segment lost 7 bases and the J segment 1 base; nucleotides outside the gene matches: 4.

The rearrangement joins TRBV5-4 to TRBJ1-6, with D tentatively TRBD1 (5 bases). The CDR3 covers 15 residues. The germline V and J ends were trimmed by 4 bases and 10 bases, with 18 bases remaining between them. Germline CDR1 reads SGHNT; CDR2 reads YYREEE (reference sequence). CDR3 protein: CASSPPGGSSSPLHF. The CDR3 bases are TGTGCCAGCAGCCCCCCTGGGGGGTCGTCATCACCCCTCCACTTT.